Following are 21 T cell receptor beta chains from one sample sequenced in a study of T cells after yellow fever vaccination. TCRdb re-analysed the 5' RACE reads in MiXCR, keeping a single row per CDR3 protein. The sample carries some 300,000 distinct CDR3 sequences, around 4% recorded once. The source was PBMCs, collected on the day of the yellow fever booster vaccination. These TCRs come from a man between 18 and 35 years old who received the YFV17D yellow fever vaccine.

This clonotype was picked up a small number of times. The CDR3 region has the DNA TGTGCCAGCATGCAGCGGGGGGGCAATGAGCAGTTCTTC. Protein product: CASMQRGGNEQFF. This sequence joins TRBV7-2 and TRBJ2-1, with 10 bases lining up with TRBD2. The CDR3 totals 13 residues. From germline, CDR1 is SGHTA and CDR2 FQGNSA. The V gene end was trimmed by 7 bases and the J gene end by 6 bases; junction bases not matched to a gene: 3. Full variable domain (missing parts from reference TRBV7-2 and TRBJ2-1): GAGVSQSPSNKVTEKGKDVELRCDPISGHTALYWYRQSLGQGLEFLIYFQGNSAPDKSGLPSDRFSAERTGGSVSTLTIQRTQQEDSAVYLCASMQRGGNEQFFGPGTRLTVL.

Ten or more counts support this clonotype. The chain recombines TRBV12-3 or TRBV12-4 with TRBJ2-7; 10 bases fit TRBD2. The CDR3 contains 15 residues. The V segment lost 4 bases and the J segment 2 bases; nucleotides outside the gene matches: 5. CDR3 residues: CASSSFSGGAYEQYF. In DNA form, the CDR3 reads TGTGCCAGCAGTTCTTTCAGCGGGGGGGCCTACGAGCAGTACTTC.

This clonotype has ten or more counts. The rearrangement uses TRBV7-9 and TRBJ2-3, with D unresolved. Looked up from germline, CDR1 is SEHNR and CDR2 is FQNEAQ (reference sequence). The CDR3 is 14 amino acids. V lost 3 bases, J lost 1 base, and 8 bases lay in between. CDR3 protein: CASSFFLGTDTQYF. The DNA of the CDR3 is TGTGCCAGCAGCTTTTTTCTTGGCACAGATACGCAGTATTTT.

The V and J genes are TRBV15 and TRBJ1-2, with a weak D call TRBD1 (5 bases). The length of the CDR3 is 17 residues. Germline values: CDR1 LNHNV, CDR2 YYDKDF (reference sequence). V was clipped by 5 bases and J by 3 bases, with 22 bases between them. The CDR3, as DNA: TGTGCCACCAGCCCCGGAGGAACGGGGGAAGAGGACTATGGCTACACCTTC. As protein: CATSPGGTGEEDYGYTF.

The table lists this clonotype with a few counts. The chain joins TRBV9 to TRBJ1-3; D is perhaps TRBD1 (5 bases). Per germline, CDR1 SGDLS and CDR2 YYNGEE. The CDR3 sequence is 14 residues long. Trimming removed 1 base at V and 5 bases at J, with 10 bases between. The CDR3 is CASSVTGRRNTIYF. The CDR3 DNA reads TGTGCCAGCAGCGTAACAGGTCGACGAAACACCATATATTTT.

The chain links TRBV5-1 to TRBJ2-6; 9 nucleotides line up with TRBD2. Looked up from germline, CDR1 is SGHRS and CDR2 is YFSETQ. Trimming took 4 bases from V and 0 from J; bases not matched to a gene: 11. CDR3 size: 19 residues. The DNA for the CDR3 is TGCGCCAGCAGCCCGGGACTAGCAATTTTATTCTCTGGGGCCAACGTCCTGACTTTC. The encoded protein is CASSPGLAILFSGANVLTF.

The table lists this clonotype with many counts. This rearrangement joins TRBV5-6 to TRBJ2-1; the D is unclear. The germline gives CDR1 SGHDT, CDR2 YYEEEE. Trimming stripped 0 bases from V and 10 bases from J, with 5 bases between. The CDR3 contains 11 residues. This CDR3 is CASSLGREQFF. The CDR3 DNA reads as TGTGCCAGCAGCTTGGGACGGGAGCAGTTCTTC.

This chain links TRBV6-6 with TRBJ2-7; D is possibly TRBD1 (5 bases). CDR1 MNHNY and CDR2 SVGAGI come from the germline V gene (reference sequence). The CDR3 runs to 12 residues. Trimming cost V 8 bases and J 2 bases, with 10 bases left between them. The CDR3 sequence is CASLSRAYEQYV. The CDR3, as DNA: TGTGCCAGCCTGAGCAGGGCCTACGAGCAGTACGTC.

This clonotype was detected ten times or more. This rearrangement joins TRBV20-1 to TRBJ2-1, with 11 bases fitting TRBD2. After removal of 3 bases from V and 2 bases from J, the junction contained 6 bases not matched to a gene. This CDR3 spans 16 amino acids. Germline-derived CDR1 and CDR2 are DFQATT and SNEGSKA (reference sequence). CDR3 coding DNA: TGCAGTGCTAGCTTTAGCGGGGGGGCGACCTACAATGAGCAGTTCTTC. It codes for CSASFSGGATYNEQFF.

V is TRBV6-2 or TRBV6-3 and J is TRBJ1-5; D remains ambiguous. Germline lookup yields CDR1 MNHEY and CDR2 SVGEGT. V was shortened by 11 bases and J by 0 bases, with 17 bases between the two germline ends. CDR3 length equals 15 residues. CDR3 bases: TGTGCCTGGAGTTCGTCGTCGGATAGCAATCAGCCCCAGCATTTT. Its protein is CAWSSSSDSNQPQHF.

Ten or more counts support this clonotype. V gene TRBV7-2 combines with J gene TRBJ2-7, with a tentative D call TRBD2 (6 bases). Germline-derived CDR1 and CDR2 are SGHTA and FQGNSA. V lost 2 bases, J lost 1 base, and 12 bases lay in between. The CDR3 runs 15 residues. The DNA of the CDR3 is TGTGCCAGCAGCTTACAGGGAGGTCTATCCTACGAGCAGTACGTC. Translation gives CASSLQGGLSYEQYV.

The genes are TRBV7-7 and TRBJ2-1; the match to TRBD1 covers 8 bases. This CDR3 has 18 amino acids. Germline CDR1 and CDR2: SSHAT and FNYEAQ (reference sequence). V lost 5 bases, J lost 0 bases, and 12 bases stayed unmatched. CDR3 protein: CASSPGQGAILSYNEQFF. DNA of the CDR3: TGTGCCAGCAGCCCCGGGCAGGGGGCAATTCTCTCCTACAATGAGCAGTTCTTC.

Many counts were recorded for this clonotype. The chain is built from TRBV7-9 and TRBJ2-1; 12 bases match TRBD2. The J segment lost 3 bases and the V segment lost 5 bases, leaving 8 bases of the junction unmatched. There are 17 residues in the CDR3. Germline loops: CDR1 SEHNR, CDR2 FQNEAQ (reference sequence). This chain's CDR3 is CASSPIGLAGIYNEQFF. The CDR3 DNA sequence: TGTGCCAGCAGCCCTATCGGACTAGCGGGGATCTACAATGAGCAGTTCTTC.

This clonotype has a count of ten or more. The V gene is TRBV20-1, the J gene TRBJ2-1; TRBD2 matches at 9 bases. This CDR3 contains 16 residues. The junction had 11 bases not matched to a gene; V was cut back by 0 bases and J by 8 bases. Germline CDR1 is DFQATT and CDR2 is SNEGSKA (reference sequence). The CDR3 DNA reads as TGCAGTGCTAGAGATCTTGGACTAGCGTCCCACGATGAGCAGTTCTTC. Its protein is CSARDLGLASHDEQFF.

The J gene is TRBJ1-2, the V gene TRBV5-1; D ambiguous. This CDR3 has 13 residues. Looked up from germline, CDR1 is SGHRS and CDR2 is YFSETQ. V was clipped by 0 bases and J by 5 bases, with 8 bases between them. CDR3 DNA: TGCGCCAGCAGCTTGGACGGGGTTTATGGCTACACCTTC. Translation gives CASSLDGVYGYTF.

The chain uses TRBV18 and TRBJ2-7, with unresolved D. This CDR3 comprises 14 residues. V gave up 2 bases and J gave up 5 bases, with 13 bases separating them. Germline CDR1 and CDR2: KGHSH and LQKENI. CDR3 residues: CASSPYDLGNEQYF. For the CDR3, the DNA is TGTGCCAGCTCACCATACGATTTGGGGAACGAGCAGTACTTC.

The chain uses TRBV6-2 or TRBV6-3 and TRBJ2-5; 7 bases agree with TRBD1. From germline, CDR1 is MNHEY and CDR2 SVGEGT. J lost 4 bases, V lost 0 bases, and 5 bases had no gene match. This CDR3 spans 15 amino acids. The CDR3, as DNA: TGTGCCAGCAGTTACTCGAAAAGGGACAGAGAGACCCAGTACTTC. This encodes CASSYSKRDRETQYF.

This clonotype came up many times. CDR3 loop: CASSPAGGETQYF. CDR3 bases: TGTGCCAGCAGTCCAGCGGGGGGAGAGACCCAGTACTTC. V usage is TRBV28 and J usage is TRBJ2-5; TRBD2 matches 9 bases. Germline trimming cut 5 bases from V and 4 bases from J; bases unmatched to any gene: 2. The CDR3 sequence is 13 residues long. Germline V lookup: CDR1 MDHEN, CDR2 SYDVKM.

At least ten counts were recorded for this clonotype. This chain connects TRBV6-6 to TRBJ1-1; D is perhaps TRBD1 (6 bases). This CDR3 contains 15 residues. Per the germline V gene, CDR1 is MNHNY and CDR2 is SVGAGI (reference sequence). Trimming cost V 4 bases and J 1 base, with 13 bases left between them. The CDR3 bases are TGTGCCAGCAGTTGGGGGCCAGGAGAGAACACTGAAGCTTTCTTT. Its translation is CASSWGPGENTEAFF.

V usage is TRBV6-5 and J usage is TRBJ2-1; 9 positions agree with TRBD2. The germline gives CDR1 MNHEY, CDR2 SVGAGI. This CDR3 is 16 amino acids long. With V trimmed by 2 bases and J by 7 bases, 9 bases remained unmatched. CDR3 region: CASSYGRLAGFNEQFF. In nucleotides, the CDR3 is TGTGCCAGCAGTTACGGGAGGCTAGCGGGGTTTAATGAGCAGTTCTTC.

This clonotype has ten or more counts. The chain is built from TRBV12-3 or TRBV12-4 and TRBJ1-5; tentative D call: TRBD1 (5 bases). V lost 6 bases, J lost 0 bases, and 12 bases lay in between. The CDR3 totals 15 residues. The CDR3 sequence: CASSRGGGSNQPQHF. The DNA of the CDR3 is TGTGCCAGCAGCCGGGGGGGAGGTAGCAATCAGCCCCAGCATTTT.